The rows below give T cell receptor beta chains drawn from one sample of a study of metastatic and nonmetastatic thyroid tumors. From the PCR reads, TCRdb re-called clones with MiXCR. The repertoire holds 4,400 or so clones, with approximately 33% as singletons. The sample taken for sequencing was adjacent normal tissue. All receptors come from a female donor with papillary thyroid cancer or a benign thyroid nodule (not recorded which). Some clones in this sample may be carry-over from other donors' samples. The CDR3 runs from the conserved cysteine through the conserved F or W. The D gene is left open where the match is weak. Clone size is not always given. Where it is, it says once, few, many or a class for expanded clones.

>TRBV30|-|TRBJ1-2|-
CAWRAVGYTF
TGTGCCTGGAGGGCGGTGGGCTACACCTTC
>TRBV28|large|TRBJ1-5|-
CASTNTYRGNQPQHF
TGTGCCAGCACCAACACGTACCGGGGCAATCAGCCCCAGCATTTT
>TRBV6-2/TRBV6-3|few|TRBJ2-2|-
CASSYSGNTGELFF
TGTGCCAGCAGTTACTCTGGGAACACCGGGGAGCTGTTTTTT
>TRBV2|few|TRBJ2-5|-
CARGEYGTQYF
TGTGCCAGGGGGGAATACGGGACCCAGTACTTC
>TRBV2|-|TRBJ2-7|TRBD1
CASSEGGTGLETYEQYF
TGTGCCAGCAGTGAAGGGGGGACAGGGTTGGAAACCTACGAGCAGTACTTC
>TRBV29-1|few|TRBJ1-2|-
CSVDGGGYTF
TGCAGCGTTGATGGCGGGGGCTACACCTTC
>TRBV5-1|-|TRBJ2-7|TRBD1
CASSLADRPYSYEQYF
TGCGCCAGCAGCTTGGCGGACAGGCCTTATTCCTACGAGCAGTACTTC
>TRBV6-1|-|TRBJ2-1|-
CASRDEGHEQFF
TGTGCCAGCAGGGACGAGGGGCATGAGCAGTTCTTC
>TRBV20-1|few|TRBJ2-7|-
CSAMRGDEQYF
TGCAGTGCTATGAGGGGTGACGAGCAGTACTTC
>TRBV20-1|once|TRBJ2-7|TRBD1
CSAPKTGTDFSYEQYF
TGCAGTGCCCCCAAAACCGGGACAGACTTCTCCTACGAGCAGTACTTC
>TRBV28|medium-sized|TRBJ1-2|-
CASSLWGGGGYTF
TGTGCCAGCAGTTTATGGGGGGGGGGTGGCTACACCTTC
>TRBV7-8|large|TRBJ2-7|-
CASSLGLSYEQYF
TGTGCCAGCAGCCTGGGACTTAGCTACGAGCAGTACTTC
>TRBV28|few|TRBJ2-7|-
CASSLNRKAAYEQYF
TGTGCCAGCAGCTTAAATCGTAAGGCCGCCTACGAGCAGTACTTC
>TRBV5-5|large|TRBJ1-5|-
CASSSSMGNQPQHF
TGTGCCAGCAGCTCTTCAATGGGCAATCAGCCCCAGCATTTT
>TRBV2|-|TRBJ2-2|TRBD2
CASSLLAGGTGELFF
TGTGCCAGCAGTCTCCTAGCGGGTGGCACCGGGGAGCTGTTTTTT
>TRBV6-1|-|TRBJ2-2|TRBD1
CASSKDRGGTGELFF
TGTGCCAGCAGTAAAGACAGGGGTGGGACCGGGGAGCTGTTTTTT
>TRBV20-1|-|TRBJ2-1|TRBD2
CSARGLADSYNEQFF
TGCAGTGCTAGAGGACTAGCGGACTCCTACAATGAGCAGTTCTTC
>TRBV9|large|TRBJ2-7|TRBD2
CASSPGLAGESYEQYF
TGTGCCAGCAGCCCAGGACTAGCGGGAGAGTCCTACGAGCAGTACTTC
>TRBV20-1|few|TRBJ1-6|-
CSAMGHLNSPLHF
TGCAGTGCTATGGGACACCTTAATTCACCCCTCCACTTT
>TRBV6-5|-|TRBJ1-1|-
CASSYLGETEAFF
TGTGCCAGCAGTTACTTGGGGGAAACTGAAGCTTTCTTT
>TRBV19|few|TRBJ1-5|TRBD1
CASSPGQRQPQHF
TGTGCCAGTAGTCCGGGACAGAGGCAGCCCCAGCATTTT
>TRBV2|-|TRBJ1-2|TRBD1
CASHGGGQGPYGYTF
TGTGCCAGCCACGGTGGCGGACAGGGGCCCTATGGCTACACCTTC